This TCR beta chain was found in a study of blood T cell repertoires in COVID-19. TCRdb's table, derived via immunoSEQ multiplex PCR, lists solely in-frame clones and lacks some. The table has fewer than 400,000 clones, 90% seen once. This clone was seen only once. Exposed participants came across a COVID-19 case within 2 weeks before study entry. CDR1 KGHDR and CDR2 SFDVKD come from the germline V gene. This CDR3 contains 17 residues. Trimming took 3 bases from V and 1 from J; bases not matched to a gene: 8. The chain joins TRBV24-1 to TRBJ2-3; 8 bases line up with TRBD2. This clonotype was obtained from a woman in her 30s who had been exposed to COVID-19. The specimen was PBMCs or T cells enriched from blood (not recorded which). The DNA of the CDR3 is TGTGCCACCAGTGATGGGGTAGCGGGGTACGGCACAGATACGCAGTATTTT. It specifies CATSDGVAGYGTDTQYF.